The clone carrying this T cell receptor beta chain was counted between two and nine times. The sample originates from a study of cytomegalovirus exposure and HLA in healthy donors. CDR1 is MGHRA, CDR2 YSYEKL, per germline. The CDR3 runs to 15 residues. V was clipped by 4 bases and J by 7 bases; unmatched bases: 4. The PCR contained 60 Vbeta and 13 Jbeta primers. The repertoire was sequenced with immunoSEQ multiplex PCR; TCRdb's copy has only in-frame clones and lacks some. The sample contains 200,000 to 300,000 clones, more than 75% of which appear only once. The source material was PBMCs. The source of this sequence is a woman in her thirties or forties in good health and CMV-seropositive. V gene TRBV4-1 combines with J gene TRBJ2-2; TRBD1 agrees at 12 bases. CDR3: CASSPGQGAVGELFF. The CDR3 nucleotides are TGCGCCAGCAGCCCGGGACAGGGGGCGGTCGGGGAGCTGTTTTTT.